This TCR beta chain was identified during a study of blood T cell repertoires in COVID-19. For the study at large: The cDNA or gDNA used as material had been derived from T cells, B-cell-depleted T cells, or PBMCs.

In the authors' methods: By means of reference gene primer amplification, nucleated cell counts were estimated. Sequencing was performed with immunoSEQ multiplex PCR; in TCRdb, only in-frame clones are kept and a portion is missing. That table gives V, J and clone size, and the DNA gave D and trimming. This table has about 84,000 clones, 75% to 90% appearing once. This TCR derives from a man older than 75 with active or convalescent COVID-19. The sequencing sample was made of peripheral blood.

CDR3: CATSKGGNQETQYF. CDR3 DNA sequence: TGTGCCACCAGCAAGGGAGGAAACCAAGAGACCCAGTACTTC. The V gene is TRBV15, the J gene TRBJ2-5; D might be TRBD2 (6 bases). Germline-derived CDR1 and CDR2 are LNHNV and YYDKDF (reference sequence). V dropped 4 bases and J dropped 0 bases, with 9 bases sitting between them. This CDR3 comprises 14 residues.